This TCR beta chain emerged from a study of cytomegalovirus exposure and HLA in healthy donors. Amplification used 60 Vbeta primers and 13 Jbeta primers. Assay: immunoSEQ multiplex PCR; the TCRdb copy retains only in-frame clones and omits some. This table has approximately 130,000 clones, around 77% appearing once. V shed 4 bases and J shed 5 bases, with 18 bases lying between them. CDR1 and CDR2 from the germline V gene are SGHRS and YFSETQ. The CDR3 loop spans 15 amino acids. The chain carries TRBV5-1 and TRBJ2-5; maybe TRBD1 (6 bases). The source material was PBMCs. This clonotype originated in a man in his late teens or twenties in good health and CMV-seropositive. The CDR3 DNA reads TGCGCCAGCAGCCACCGGGACACCTTTTTGGAGACCCAGTACTTC. Translated, it gives CASSHRDTFLETQYF.